The 29 T cell receptor beta chains below were found in one sample sequenced in a study of early T cells in non-severe SARS-CoV-2 infection. TCRdb redid the calling of the 5' RACE reads with MiXCR, one entry per CDR3 protein. The repertoire holds some 50,000 distinct CDR3 sequences, with roughly 5% as singletons. The material was whole blood, obtained at baseline. Every receptor here comes from an adult who was a healthcare worker with PCR-confirmed SARS-CoV-2 infection or an uninfected control (not recorded which).

This clonotype was observed a few times. V and J are TRBV11-2 and TRBJ2-2; no definite D call. The CDR3 loop spans 16 amino acids. Between the trimmed V and J ends, which lost 0 bases and 2 bases, there was a span of 10 bases. CDR1 and CDR2 from the germline V gene are SGHAT and FQNNGV. This CDR3 is CASSLDRAGNTGELFF. The CDR3 DNA sequence: TGTGCCAGCAGCTTAGATAGGGCCGGAAACACCGGGGAGCTGTTTTTT.

This clonotype has just a few counts. This chain joins TRBV28 and TRBJ2-4; D not certain. CDR1 MDHEN and CDR2 SYDVKM come from the germline V gene. This CDR3 is 15 amino acids long. V dropped 3 bases and J dropped 1 base, with 10 bases sitting between them. CDR3 sequence reads: CASSLPRQAKNIQYF. As DNA, the CDR3 is TGTGCCAGCAGTTTGCCGCGGCAGGCCAAAAACATTCAGTACTTC.

In its sample, this clonotype was seen many times. This sequence joins TRBV4-1 and TRBJ1-2, with D perhaps TRBD1 (5 bases). Per the germline V gene, CDR1 is MGHRA and CDR2 is YSYEKL. Trimming removed 0 bases from V and 2 bases from J, with 7 bases in between. The CDR3 is 14 amino acids. Here the CDR3 reads CASSQETENYGYTF. The CDR3 region has the DNA TGCGCCAGCAGCCAAGAGACAGAGAACTATGGCTACACCTTC.

The table lists this clonotype with many counts. The chain is built from TRBV29-1 and TRBJ2-1; D is perhaps TRBD2 (5 bases). CDR3 length: 12 amino acids. The germline V gene encodes CDR1 SQVTM and CDR2 ANQGSEA. With 4 bases removed from V and 4 bases from J, the gap between germline ends came to 8 bases. The DNA for the CDR3 is TGCAGCGTTGGAGGAGGATACAATGAGCAGTTCTTC. It encodes CSVGGGYNEQFF.

This clonotype was seen a handful of times. The V gene is TRBV7-2, the J gene TRBJ2-3; TRBD2 agrees at 11 bases. Losses at the gene ends were 5 bases for V and 5 bases for J; bases not matched to a gene: 9. CDR1 and CDR2 from the germline V gene are SGHTA and FQGNSA. This CDR3 has 16 residues. As DNA, the CDR3 is TGTGCCAGCAGCGTGTTAGCGGGAGGGCCGGAAGATACGCAGTATTTT. Translating it yields CASSVLAGGPEDTQYF.

The table lists this clonotype with many counts. The V and J genes are TRBV25-1 and TRBJ1-1; 7 nucleotides line up with TRBD1. The germline gives CDR1 MGHDK, CDR2 SYGVNS. The V and J ends lost 0 bases and 5 bases, in that order; junction bases with no gene match: 3. This CDR3 has 14 residues. Written as DNA, the CDR3 is TGTGCCAGCAGTGAATACGCGACAGGGACTGAAGCTTTCTTT. This translates into CASSEYATGTEAFF.

Only a few counts were recorded for this clonotype. The J gene is TRBJ2-7, the V gene TRBV24-1, with a possible D match to TRBD2 (6 bases). Germline values: CDR1 KGHDR, CDR2 SFDVKD. V was pared by 0 bases and J by 5 bases, with 10 bases between. This CDR3 spans 14 amino acids. The CDR3 DNA reads as TGTGCCACCAGTGATTTGCGCCGGGGGAACGAGCAGTACTTC. Translating gives CATSDLRRGNEQYF.

This rearrangement joins TRBV6-6 to TRBJ2-2; D gene unclear. The germline V gene encodes CDR1 MNHNY and CDR2 SVGAGI (reference sequence). The CDR3 contains 16 residues. V was clipped by 10 bases and J by 5 bases, with 23 bases between them. The CDR3 region is CATRTRTTSETGELFF. In nucleotides, the CDR3 is TGTGCCACCCGAACCCGGACCACTTCCGAAACCGGGGAGCTGTTTTTT.

This clonotype was detected many times. The J gene is TRBJ1-5, the V gene TRBV4-2, with a possible D match to TRBD1 (5 bases). The CDR3 sequence is 15 residues long. Germline V gives CDR1 LGHNA, CDR2 YNFKEQ. Trimming pared 2 bases from V and 2 bases from J, leaving 10 bases between. The CDR3 DNA is TGTGCCAGCAGCCAACGTAGGGGAGGCAATCAGCCCCAGCATTTT. Protein sequence: CASSQRRGGNQPQHF.

V is TRBV6-5 and J is TRBJ2-6, with a possible D match to TRBD2 (6 bases). V shed 2 bases and J shed 3 bases, with 8 bases lying between them. CDR3 length equals 15 residues. CDR1 and CDR2 from the germline V gene are MNHEY and SVGAGI. CDR3 in DNA: TGTGCCAGCAGTTACGGGGGGATTGGGGCCAACGTCCTGACTTTC. Translation gives CASSYGGIGANVLTF.

This clonotype appeared many times. J is TRBJ2-3 and V is TRBV7-6, with D tentatively TRBD1 or TRBD2 (5 bases each). The CDR3 has 15 residues. Germline V gene lookup returns CDR1 SGHVS and CDR2 FNYEAQ. Between the trimmed V and J ends, which lost 0 bases and 1 base, there was a span of 8 bases. DNA for the CDR3: TGTGCCAGCAGCTTAGCGGGGGACCGCACAGATACGCAGTATTTT. This translates into CASSLAGDRTDTQYF.

The rearrangement joins TRBV29-1 to TRBJ2-7; TRBD1 agrees at 8 bases. The CDR3 consists of 13 residues. Germline CDR1 reads SQVTM; CDR2 reads ANQGSEA. The J segment lost 5 bases and the V segment lost 6 bases, leaving 9 bases of the junction unmatched. CDR3 coding DNA: TGCAGCGTGAGCAGGGGGCTTTCAGACGAGCAGTACTTC. Translating it yields CSVSRGLSDEQYF.

This clonotype was detected many times. This sequence joins TRBV9 and TRBJ1-3, with D unclear. The CDR3 runs 19 residues. Trimming shortened V by 0 bases and J by 2 bases, and 21 bases separated the two germline ends. The germline gives CDR1 SGDLS, CDR2 YYNGEE. CDR3 DNA sequence: TGTGCCAGCAGCGTAGCTACAGAAATCACTCATCTAGCTGGAAACACCATATATTTT. Translating it yields CASSVATEITHLAGNTIYF. The complete variable domain, with remaining parts taken from reference TRBV9 and TRBJ1-3, reads DSGVTQTPKHLITATGQRVTLRCSPRSGDLSVYWYQQSLDQGLQFLIQYYNGEERAKGNILERFSAQQFPDLHSELNLSSLELGDSALYFCASSVATEITHLAGNTIYFGEGSWLTVV.

This clonotype has a count of ten or more. The CDR3 protein is CASSLISPGSGNEQFF. CDR3 nucleotide sequence: TGTGCCAGCAGCTTAATTTCGCCAGGGTCGGGCAATGAGCAGTTCTTC. V usage is TRBV7-6 and J usage is TRBJ2-1; D possibly corresponds to TRBD1 (5 bases). The CDR3 extends over 16 amino acids. Germline CDR1 SGHVS, CDR2 FNYEAQ. Trimming took 2 bases from V and 6 from J, leaving 17 bases between them.

Only a few counts were recorded for this clonotype. The rearrangement uses TRBV20-1 and TRBJ2-3, with TRBD2 matching 7 bases. CDR3 length: 14 residues. V gave up 6 bases and J gave up 2 bases; unmatched junction bases: 8. Looked up from germline, CDR1 is DFQATT and CDR2 is SNEGSKA (reference sequence). Written as DNA, the CDR3 is TGCAGTGCCAACCGAGCGGGGTTCACAGATACGCAGTATTTT. This codes for CSANRAGFTDTQYF.

The sample holds a few counts of this clonotype. This chain links TRBV6-1 with TRBJ2-1, with 9 nucleotides matching TRBD2. The junction had 16 bases not matched to a gene; V was cut back by 3 bases and J by 7 bases. CDR3 length: 18 amino acids. The germline gives CDR1 MNHNS, CDR2 SASEGT. CDR3 DNA: TGTGCCAGCAGTGATGACTTAGCGGGAGAAGGCGGGTTGAATGAGCAGTTCTTC. Encoded protein: CASSDDLAGEGGLNEQFF.

This clonotype has at least ten counts. This chain joins TRBV10-3 and TRBJ1-2; possibly TRBD1 for D (5 bases). There are 13 residues in the CDR3. The ends were cut back, 7 bases at V and 2 bases at J, with 11 bases in the middle. Germline assignment: CDR1 ENHRY and CDR2 SYGVKD. The CDR3, as DNA: TGTGCCATCACCCGGGGCTCGAACTATGGCTACACCTTC. Its translation is CAITRGSNYGYTF.

This clonotype came up many times. This chain joins TRBV4-1 and TRBJ1-5; D is unresolved. Between the trimmed V and J ends, which lost 4 bases and 10 bases, there was a span of 14 bases. The V gene's germline CDR1 is MGHRA and CDR2 YSYEKL. The CDR3 sequence is 13 residues long. The DNA for the CDR3 is TGCGCCAGCAGCCGGGAAGTTTCCCAACCCCAGCATTTT. Its protein is CASSREVSQPQHF.

This clonotype ranks as medium-sized. The J gene is TRBJ1-5, the V gene TRBV28; D is unclear. Trimming removed 8 bases from V and 9 bases from J, with 14 bases in between. The CDR3 runs to 12 residues. Per germline, CDR1 MDHEN and CDR2 SYDVKM. The CDR3 loop reads CASLGGKRPQHF. CDR3 nucleotide sequence: TGTGCCAGCCTCGGCGGTAAGCGGCCCCAGCATTTT.

This clonotype was detected ten times or more. The chain links TRBV30 to TRBJ1-5, with D hard to call. The CDR3 has 13 residues. Germline assignment: CDR1 GTSNPN and CDR2 SVGIG (reference sequence). V shed 2 bases and J shed 0 bases, with 5 bases lying between them. DNA of the CDR3: TGTGCCTGGAGTAGGGATAGCAATCAGCCCCAGCATTTT. Translation: CAWSRDSNQPQHF.

There are many counts of this clonotype. The genes are TRBV20-1 and TRBJ1-3; D is unresolved. Germline values: CDR1 DFQATT, CDR2 SNEGSKA (reference sequence). Deletions cut 0 bases from V and 0 bases from J, with 9 bases between. The CDR3 is 15 amino acids. The CDR3 region is CSAREGSFSGNTIYF. The CDR3 DNA sequence: TGCAGTGCTAGAGAGGGCAGTTTCTCTGGAAACACCATATATTTT.

The sample holds many counts of this clonotype. J is TRBJ2-7 and V is TRBV13; tentatively, D is TRBD2 (6 bases). V dropped 5 bases and J dropped 1 base, with 9 bases sitting between them. The CDR3 totals 13 residues. CDR1 and CDR2 from the germline V gene are PRHDT and FYEKMQ (reference sequence). The CDR3 DNA is TGTGCCAGCAGCGCGGGGTTATCCTACGAGCAGTACTTC. It is translated as CASSAGLSYEQYF.

This clonotype was counted at least ten times. The CDR3 DNA is TGCGCCAGCAGCCAAGATGGGACTAGCGGGTATTACGAGCAGTACTTC. Translation gives CASSQDGTSGYYEQYF. The rearrangement links TRBV4-1 to TRBJ2-7, with TRBD2 identical over 12 bases. The CDR3 has 16 amino acids. The ends lost 0 bases at V and 4 bases at J; junction bases unmatched: 4. Germline CDR1 and CDR2: MGHRA and YSYEKL.

This clonotype appeared many times. The chain is built from TRBV28 and TRBJ2-5; 7 positions match TRBD1. The V segment lost 2 bases and the J segment 3 bases; nucleotides outside the gene matches: 6. The CDR3 is made up of 15 amino acids. Germline V CDR1 and CDR2: MDHEN, SYDVKM. The CDR3 loop reads CASSLPTGAEETQYF. The CDR3 nucleotides read TGTGCCAGCAGTTTACCCACAGGGGCGGAAGAGACCCAGTACTTC.

Many counts were recorded for this clonotype. This chain connects TRBV30 to TRBJ1-1, with TRBD1 as a possible D gene (6 bases). V was pared by 6 bases and J by 2 bases, with 16 bases between. CDR3 length: 14 residues. Germline CDR1 reads GTSNPN; CDR2 reads SVGIG (reference sequence). CDR3 sequence (DNA): TGTGCCTGTGAAAAGGGGGGAACTAACACTGAAGCTTTCTTT. This encodes CACEKGGTNTEAFF.

The rearrangement joins TRBV28 to TRBJ2-6; D gene ambiguous. Germline assignment: CDR1 MDHEN and CDR2 SYDVKM. Between the trimmed V and J ends, which lost 5 bases and 4 bases, there was a span of 9 bases. The CDR3 totals 14 residues. The CDR3 bases are TGTGCCAGCAGTGATCTCTCGGGGGCCAACGTCCTGACTTTC. This translates into CASSDLSGANVLTF.

About this clonotype: The DNA is left out, because the CDR3 cannot be placed on it with certainty; the CDR3 is given as TCRdb lists it. This chain connects TRBV15 to TRBJ2-2; no check of the table's D call, TRBD1, against the DNA was made. Germline V gene lookup returns CDR1 LNHNV and CDR2 YYDKDF (reference sequence). The CDR3 comprises 15 residues, both ends counted. The CDR3 loop is CATSFSDEAGELFFF.

This clonotype appeared many times. J is TRBJ2-5 and V is TRBV11-2; possible D gene TRBD1, 6 bases. The length of the CDR3 is 15 residues. The V gene's germline CDR1 is SGHAT and CDR2 FQNNGV. Trimming took 4 bases from V and 3 from J, leaving 15 bases between them. CDR3 DNA sequence: TGTGCCAGCAGCTATAGGGGGAGTCTGAAAGAGACCCAGTACTTC. Residues: CASSYRGSLKETQYF.

This clonotype was found many times. The chain carries TRBV5-1 and TRBJ2-5, with TRBD1 identical over 9 bases. Germline lookup yields CDR1 SGHRS and CDR2 YFSETQ. Unmatched junction bases numbered 7, after V lost 6 bases and J lost 4 bases. The CDR3 spans 14 residues. The CDR3 bases are TGCGCCAGCAAACTTACAGGGGGCCGAGAGACCCAGTACTTC. The encoded protein is CASKLTGGRETQYF.